The 32 T cell receptor beta chains reported below all come from one sample, sequenced in a study of regulatory T cells in long-lasting Graves disease. The time point here: persistent/refractory GD, antithyroid drugs over 5 years with positive TRAb. After RNA was extracted from PBMCs, the TCR library was made from it. CDR3 regions were amplified by Arm-PCR using iRepertoire HTBI primers to build TCR beta libraries. Using its own MiXCR run on the multiplex PCR reads, TCRdb lists one record per CDR3 protein. The table records around 450,000 distinct CDR3 sequences, under 25% of them present only once. The starting material was peripheral blood mononuclear cells (PBMCs), obtained when the disease was refractory, from a patient treated with antithyroid drugs. All receptors derive from a female donor with Graves disease.

The chain carries TRBV7-9 and TRBJ2-3; D unresolved. V lost 0 bases and J lost 4, with 5 bases in between. The germline CDR1 and CDR2 sequences are SEHNR and FQNEAQ (reference sequence). This CDR3 comprises 13 residues. CDR3 amino acids: CASSLAASDTQYF. CDR3 DNA sequence: TGTGCCAGCAGCTTAGCAGCCTCAGATACGCAGTATTTT.

This clonotype showed up just a few times. The V and J genes are TRBV29-1 and TRBJ2-1, with 9 nucleotides matching TRBD2. Germline lookup yields CDR1 SQVTM and CDR2 ANQGSEA. V shed 6 bases, J shed 2 bases, and the junction held 8 bases outside the gene matches. CDR3 length: 15 amino acids. CDR3 in DNA: TGCAGCGTCGTCTATAGCGGGGGAGCCTACAATGAGCAGTTCTTC. Amino acid sequence: CSVVYSGGAYNEQFF.

The rearrangement links TRBV20-1 to TRBJ2-1; 7 bases match TRBD1. Trimming took 6 bases from V and 6 from J; bases not matched to a gene: 8. In germline, CDR1 is DFQATT, CDR2 SNEGSKA (reference sequence). The CDR3 contains 13 residues. DNA of the CDR3: TGCAGTGCCCGACAGGGCAGCCTCAATGAGCAGTTCTTC. Its translation: CSARQGSLNEQFF.

This clonotype was recorded a few times. J is TRBJ2-1 and V is TRBV7-9; D is perhaps TRBD1 (6 bases). Germline V gene data show CDR1 as SEHNR and CDR2 as FQNEAQ (reference sequence). V was cut by 6 bases and J by 3 bases, with 15 bases left in between. This CDR3 spans 15 amino acids. The CDR3 sequence: CASRRRTDLYNEQFF. The CDR3 DNA follows: TGTGCCAGCAGACGTAGGACAGACCTCTACAATGAGCAGTTCTTC.

J is TRBJ1-4 and V is TRBV19, with TRBD1 identical over 10 bases. V trimming: 1 base; J trimming: 6 bases; junction bases outside the gene matches: 11. The CDR3 is 18 residues long. The germline CDR1 and CDR2 sequences are LNHDA and SQIVND (reference sequence). For the CDR3, the DNA is TGTGCCAGTAGTATAGGGCCGGCGACCGGGACAGGGGATGAAAAACTGTTTTTT. This gives the protein CASSIGPATGTGDEKLFF.

This clonotype was picked up a small number of times. V gene TRBV7-9 combines with J gene TRBJ1-3; no clear D. Trimming removed 1 base at V and 1 base at J, with 11 bases between. The CDR3 has 16 residues. CDR1 is SEHNR, CDR2 FQNEAQ, per germline (reference sequence). In nucleotides, the CDR3 is TGTGCCAGCAGCTTAGGCTTAGGCGTGTCTGGAAACACCATATATTTT. Translation: CASSLGLGVSGNTIYF.

Turning to this clonotype: This could be a read error, since a much larger clone is one nucleotide away. V usage is TRBV28 and J usage is TRBJ1-2; TRBD1 agrees at 9 bases. Germline loops: CDR1 MDHEN, CDR2 SYDVKM. After removal of 6 bases from V and 4 bases from J, the junction contained 12 bases not matched to a gene. The length of the CDR3 is 16 residues. CDR3 DNA: TGTGCCAGCAGCCGGGGGGACAGGGCATGCCCCTATGGCTACACCTTC. This encodes CASSRGDRACPYGYTF.

This clonotype was seen a handful of times. This chain uses TRBV9 with TRBJ2-7, with 11 bases identical to TRBD1. Per the germline V gene, CDR1 is SGDLS and CDR2 is YYNGEE. This CDR3 comprises 15 residues. V shed 4 bases, J shed 3 bases, and the junction held 6 bases outside the gene matches. For the CDR3, the DNA is TGTGCCAGCAGCAAGGGGACAGGGGGTTTCTACGAGCAGTACTTC. As protein: CASSKGTGGFYEQYF.

Ten or more counts support this clonotype. V gene TRBV7-9 combines with J gene TRBJ1-2, with D possibly matching TRBD1 (6 bases). The CDR3 is 13 residues long. Germline V gene lookup returns CDR1 SEHNR and CDR2 FQNEAQ (reference sequence). With 5 bases removed from V and 4 bases from J, the gap between germline ends came to 11 bases. CDR3 sequence reads: CASSGVGGYGYTF. The CDR3 DNA sequence: TGTGCCAGCAGCGGGGTAGGGGGCTATGGCTACACCTTC.

The rearrangement uses TRBV2 and TRBJ2-1; D gene ambiguous. Trimming removed 1 base from V and 4 bases from J, with 11 bases in between. CDR3 length equals 15 residues. Germline V CDR1 and CDR2: SNHLY, FYNNEI. This CDR3 reads CASSEEGSSYNEQFF. CDR3 DNA sequence: TGTGCCAGCAGTGAAGAGGGATCTAGTTACAATGAGCAGTTCTTC.

This sequence joins TRBV28 and TRBJ1-4; perhaps TRBD1 as D (6 bases). Germline V CDR1 and CDR2: MDHEN, SYDVKM. CDR3 length: 13 amino acids. V dropped 11 bases and J dropped 8 bases, with 18 bases sitting between them. The CDR3 sequence: CAGNGPGEEKLFF. CDR3 coding DNA: TGTGCCGGTAACGGGCCAGGGGAGGAAAAACTGTTTTTT.

At least ten counts were recorded for this clonotype. J is TRBJ2-7 and V is TRBV7-2, with TRBD2 matching 7 bases. V lost 1 base to trimming and J lost 7 bases; unmatched junction nucleotides: 7. The CDR3 has 14 amino acids. Per germline, CDR1 SGHTA and CDR2 FQGNSA. In nucleotides, the CDR3 is TGTGCCAGCAGCTTAGGGCTAGCGGCGGGGGAGCAGTACTTC. Protein sequence: CASSLGLAAGEQYF.

The V gene is TRBV12-3 or TRBV12-4, the J gene TRBJ2-3, with D perhaps TRBD1 or TRBD2 (5 bases each). The CDR3 spans 14 residues. The V end was cut by 3 bases, the J end by 0 bases, with 7 bases between. The CDR3 coding sequence is TGTGCCAGCAGTTTCGGGGCTAGCACAGATACGCAGTATTTT. Its translation: CASSFGASTDTQYF.

This clonotype has a handful of counts. J is TRBJ1-3 and V is TRBV12-3 or TRBV12-4; D unresolved. This CDR3 is built from 15 residues. Trimming pared 6 bases from V and 1 base from J, leaving 13 bases between. The CDR3 region has the DNA TGTGCCAGCAGCTTGATGGACGGGTCTGGAAACACCATATATTTT. Translation: CASSLMDGSGNTIYF.

The chain couples TRBV25-1 to TRBJ2-1, with a weak D call TRBD2 (10 bases). The ends were cut back, 4 bases at V and 5 bases at J, with 21 bases in the middle. Germline CDR1 is MGHDK and CDR2 is SYGVNS. The CDR3 runs 17 residues. The CDR3 protein is CASSAHRGLAGDNEQFF. The CDR3 region has the DNA TGTGCCAGCAGTGCCCACAGGGGGCTAGCGGGGGACAATGAGCAGTTCTTC. The full variable domain, with the rest looked up from reference TRBV25-1 and TRBJ2-1, is EADIYQTPRYLVIGTGKKITLECSQTMGHDKMYWYQQDPGMELHLIHYSYGVNSTEKGDLSSESTVSRIRTEHFPLTLESARPSHTSQYLCASSAHRGLAGDNEQFFGPGTRLTVL.

For this clonotype: One junction end disagrees with the germline gene, perhaps due to a read error. V gene TRBV5-1 combines with J gene TRBJ1-4; D is possibly TRBD1 (6 bases). This CDR3 is 13 amino acids long. From germline, CDR1 is SGHRS and CDR2 YFSETQ. CDR3 residues: CTSSFSGQEKLFF. CDR3 sequence (DNA): TGCACCAGCAGCTTTTCGGGACAAGAAAAACTGTTTTTT. Full variable domain (rest looked up from reference TRBV5-1 and TRBJ1-4): KAGVTQTPRYLIKTRGQQVTLSCSPISGHRSVSWYQQTPGQGLQFLFEYFSETQRNKGNFPGRFSGRQFSNSRSEMNVSTLELGDSALYLCTSSFSGQEKLFFGSGTQLSVL.

This clonotype was seen a handful of times. V usage is TRBV25-1 and J usage is TRBJ2-5; D may be TRBD1 or TRBD2 (5 bases each). Germline CDR1 MGHDK, CDR2 SYGVNS. The ends were cut back, 3 bases at V and 5 bases at J, with 22 bases in the middle. CDR3 size: 17 residues. CDR3 sequence reads: CASSDGREGARRETQYF. The CDR3 bases are TGTGCCAGCAGTGATGGACGGGAAGGGGCGAGGCGGGAGACCCAGTACTTC.

This sequence joins TRBV19 and TRBJ1-1; D is perhaps TRBD1 (5 bases). The germline V gene has CDR1 LNHDA and CDR2 SQIVND (reference sequence). V was clipped by 3 bases and J by 0 bases, with 8 bases between them. This CDR3 spans 14 amino acids. As DNA, the CDR3 is TGTGCCAGTAGTATCAAGGGGTTGAACACTGAAGCTTTCTTT. Translation gives CASSIKGLNTEAFF. Looking up the rest from reference TRBV19 and TRBJ1-1 gives the full variable domain: DGGITQSPKYLFRKEGQNVTLSCEQNLNHDAMYWYRQDPGQGLRLIYYSQIVNDFQKGDIAEGYSVSREKKESFPLTVTSAQKNPTAFYLCASSIKGLNTEAFFGQGTRLTVV.

CDR3 nucleotide sequence: TGCGCCAGCAGCCCGGACAGGAGTATAGCCAAAAACATTCAGTACTTC. Translation gives CASSPDRSIAKNIQYF. The chain joins TRBV4-3 to TRBJ2-4; 7 bases are shared with TRBD1. From germline, CDR1 is LGHNA and CDR2 YSLEER. The CDR3 extends over 16 amino acids. The ends lost 4 bases at V and 0 bases at J; junction bases unmatched: 6.

This clonotype was found a few times. A much larger clone lies one base from this, so it may be a read error. The chain carries TRBV12-3 or TRBV12-4 and TRBJ1-1; weak D call: TRBD1 (6 bases). The CDR3 is 14 residues long. Trimming took 10 bases from V and 0 from J, leaving 15 bases between them. CDR3: CATTRGYMNTEAFF. Here the CDR3 DNA reads TGTGCCACCACAAGGGGGTACATGAACACTGAAGCTTTCTTT.

Of note for this clonotype: A much larger clone differs by one base, so this may be a read error. V and J are TRBV20-1 and TRBJ2-7; the D is unclear. The CDR3 runs 13 residues. CDR1 is DFQATT, CDR2 SNEGSKA, per germline (reference sequence). The CDR3 nucleotides are TGCAGTGCAAGCCGACTGTACCCCTACGAGCAGCACTTC. Translated: CSASRLYPYEQHF.

V is TRBV7-2 and J is TRBJ2-2; D tentatively fits TRBD1 or TRBD2 (5 bases each). CDR1 and CDR2 (germline): SGHTA, FQGNSA. This CDR3 has 13 amino acids. V was clipped by 0 bases and J by 15 bases, with 14 bases between them. This CDR3 is CASSLALRGEVFF. The CDR3, as DNA: TGTGCCAGCAGCTTAGCGCTCCGGGGCGAAGTGTTTTTT.

At least ten counts were recorded for this clonotype. V is TRBV6-1 and J is TRBJ2-5; D is ambiguous. V lost 6 bases and J lost 5, with 22 bases in between. This CDR3 comprises 16 residues. The germline CDR1 and CDR2 sequences are MNHNS and SASEGT. The CDR3 reads CASSPSGVLFPETQYF. DNA for the CDR3: TGTGCCAGCAGCCCAAGTGGGGTCCTGTTTCCCGAGACCCAGTACTTC.

The chain joins TRBV11-3 to TRBJ2-2; TRBD1 matches 7 bases. The CDR3 extends over 18 amino acids. Germline CDR1 is SGHNT and CDR2 is YENEEA. The junction had 14 bases not matched to a gene; V was cut back by 5 bases and J by 2 bases. The DNA of the CDR3 is TGTGCCAGCAGCCTTGCCCAGCCCCGACAGGGTAACACCGGGGAGCTGTTTTTT. This codes for CASSLAQPRQGNTGELFF. The whole variable domain, filled in from reference TRBV11-3 and TRBJ2-2, reads EAGVVQSPRYKIIEKKQPVAFWCNPISGHNTLYWYLQNLGQGPELLIRYENEEAVDDSQLPKDRFSAERLKGVDSTLKIQPAELGDSAVYLCASSLAQPRQGNTGELFFGEGSRLTVL.

This clonotype was observed at least ten times. V gene TRBV12-3 or TRBV12-4 combines with J gene TRBJ2-7, with D possibly matching TRBD1 (7 bases). The V end lost 2 bases, the J end lost 6 bases, and 14 bases lay between the germline ends. The CDR3 spans 14 residues. The CDR3 nucleotides read TGTGCCAGCAGTTTACTGGGTCAGGGGGGCGAGCAGTACTTC. It is translated as CASSLLGQGGEQYF.

This clonotype was seen repeatedly, ten times or more. The rearrangement uses TRBV28 and TRBJ1-2; D may be TRBD1 (5 bases). This CDR3 comprises 13 residues. V dropped 6 bases and J dropped 2 bases, with 10 bases sitting between them. The germline gives CDR1 MDHEN, CDR2 SYDVKM. CDR3 sequence: CASSFEGNYGYTF. The CDR3 bases are TGTGCCAGCAGCTTCGAGGGGAACTATGGCTACACCTTC.

This clonotype was found many times. This sequence joins TRBV2 and TRBJ1-5, with D unclear. This CDR3 has 13 residues. V lost 5 bases, J lost 6 bases, and 11 bases lay in between. Per the germline V gene, CDR1 is SNHLY and CDR2 is FYNNEI. Here the CDR3 reads CASSWDFTQPQHF. The CDR3 coding sequence is TGTGCCAGCAGTTGGGATTTTACTCAGCCCCAGCATTTT.

This chain uses TRBV19 with TRBJ2-7, with 8 bases identical to TRBD1. CDR3 size: 13 residues. Germline lookup yields CDR1 LNHDA and CDR2 SQIVND (reference sequence). V dropped 1 base and J dropped 6; count of bases not matched to a gene: 2. The chain's CDR3 is CASSIGTGTEQYF. The DNA for the CDR3 is TGTGCCAGTAGTATAGGGACAGGGACCGAGCAGTACTTC.

This clonotype has ten or more counts. This chain links TRBV11-1 with TRBJ1-1, with D hard to call. The CDR3 extends over 13 amino acids. CDR1 is SGHAT, CDR2 FQDESV, per germline (reference sequence). V shed 5 bases and J shed 4 bases, with 11 bases lying between them. CDR3: CASSPGRFTEAFF. The CDR3 coding sequence is TGTGCCAGCAGCCCGGGGAGATTCACTGAAGCTTTCTTT.

The DNA of the CDR3 is TGTGCCAGCAGTCAGACGGGGACCCAGTACTTC. Protein product: CASSQTGTQYF. The rearrangement joins TRBV12-3 or TRBV12-4 to TRBJ2-5, with D unresolved. There are 11 residues in the CDR3. V gave up 5 bases and J gave up 7 bases, with 8 bases separating them.

There are many counts of this clonotype. The rearrangement uses TRBV6-1 and TRBJ1-2, with a tentative D call TRBD1 (5 bases). Between the trimmed V and J ends, which lost 8 bases and 8 bases, there was a span of 18 bases. This CDR3 region has 13 residues. Germline CDR1 MNHNS, CDR2 SASEGT. This chain's CDR3 is CASGAAGISGYTF. CDR3 in DNA: TGTGCCAGCGGCGCCGCAGGGATATCAGGCTACACCTTC.

The chain combines TRBV27 with TRBJ2-2; D might be TRBD1 (6 bases). The CDR3 totals 13 residues. The germline V and J ends were trimmed by 7 bases and 2 bases, with 8 bases remaining between them. The V gene's germline CDR1 is MNHEY and CDR2 SMNVEV (reference sequence). The CDR3 DNA is TGTGCCAGCAAGGACAGCAACACCGGGGAGCTGTTTTTT. It yields the protein CASKDSNTGELFF.